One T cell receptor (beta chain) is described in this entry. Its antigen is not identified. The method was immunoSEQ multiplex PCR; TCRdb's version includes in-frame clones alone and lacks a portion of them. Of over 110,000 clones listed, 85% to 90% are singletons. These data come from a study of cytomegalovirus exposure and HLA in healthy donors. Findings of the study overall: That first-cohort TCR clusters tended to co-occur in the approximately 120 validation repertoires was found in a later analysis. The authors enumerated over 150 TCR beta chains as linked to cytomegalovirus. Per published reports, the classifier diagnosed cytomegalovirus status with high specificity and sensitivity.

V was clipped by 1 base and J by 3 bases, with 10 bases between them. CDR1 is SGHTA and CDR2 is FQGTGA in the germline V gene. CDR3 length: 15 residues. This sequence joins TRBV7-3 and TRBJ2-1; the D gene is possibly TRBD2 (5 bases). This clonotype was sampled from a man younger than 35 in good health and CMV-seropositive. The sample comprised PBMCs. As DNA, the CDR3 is TGTGCCAGCAGCTTAAGCCAGCGGATCTACAATGAGCAGTTCTTC. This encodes CASSLSQRIYNEQFF.